These 9 T cell receptor beta chains share one sample of origin, sequenced in a study of T cell responses to AZD1222 COVID-19 vaccine. TCRdb's table, derived via immunoSEQ multiplex PCR, lists solely in-frame clones and lacks some. The sample holds around 120,000 clones, roughly 92% seen once. The sequencing used peripheral blood, collected 28 days after the second AZD1222 dose. The receptors here all came from an adult who received the AZD1222 COVID-19 vaccine.

This clone was seen more than once but under ten times. The chain couples TRBV19 to TRBJ1-1; D is undetermined. Germline values: CDR1 LNHDA, CDR2 SQIVND (reference sequence). V shed 5 bases and J shed 0 bases, with 7 bases lying between them. The CDR3 is made up of 13 amino acids. The CDR3 loop is CASSYLMNTEAFF. As DNA, the CDR3 is TGTGCCAGTAGTTACTTAATGAACACTGAAGCTTTCTTT.

V is TRBV9 and J is TRBJ2-4, with D possibly matching TRBD2 (6 bases). V was pared by 3 bases and J by 8 bases, with 15 bases between. The CDR3 loop spans 14 amino acids. Germline V gene lookup returns CDR1 SGDLS and CDR2 YYNGEE. CDR3: CASSARRDMDIQYF. For the CDR3, the DNA is TGTGCCAGCAGCGCCCGGCGGGATATGGACATTCAGTACTTC.

This clone has a single count. The V and J genes are TRBV7-9 and TRBJ2-3, with 10 bases fitting TRBD1. V lost 5 bases, J lost 2 bases, and 4 bases stayed unmatched. Looked up from germline, CDR1 is SEHNR and CDR2 is FQNEAQ (reference sequence). The CDR3 loop spans 15 amino acids. CDR3 DNA sequence: TGTGCCAGCAGCCGAGACAGGGGGCCCACAGATACGCAGTATTTT. Protein sequence: CASSRDRGPTDTQYF.

This chain links TRBV28 with TRBJ2-1, with 9 bases matching TRBD2. CDR3 length: 14 amino acids. The trim removed 8 bases at V and 8 bases at J, leaving 10 bases unmatched. Germline CDR1 reads MDHEN; CDR2 reads SYDVKM. CDR3 DNA sequence: TGTGCCAGCGGCCCTATAGCGGGAGCGGATGAGCAGTTCTTC. Its protein product is CASGPIAGADEQFF.

This clone was found a few times. The CDR3 DNA sequence: TGTGCCAGCAGCCAGGACACGAGAGCTGCAACTAATGAAAAACTGTTTTTT. Amino acids: CASSQDTRAATNEKLFF. The chain uses TRBV4-2 and TRBJ1-4, with D possibly being TRBD1 (5 bases). Germline V gene sequence: CDR1 LGHNA, CDR2 YNFKEQ. V lost 3 bases and J 0 bases, leaving 14 bases between the germline ends. The CDR3 sequence is 17 residues long.

V is TRBV7-2 and J is TRBJ1-5; D perhaps matches TRBD1 (6 bases). V shed 5 bases and J shed 2 bases, with 10 bases lying between them. CDR1 is SGHTA and CDR2 is FQGNSA in the germline V gene. This CDR3 has 14 amino acids. The CDR3: CASSAYRGNQPQHF. CDR3 coding DNA: TGTGCCAGCAGCGCTTACAGGGGCAATCAGCCCCAGCATTTT.

CDR3 region: CASSYSRGHLNTEAFF. In DNA, the CDR3 is TGTGCCAGCAGTTACTCAAGGGGTCACTTGAACACTGAAGCTTTCTTT. J is TRBJ1-1 and V is TRBV6-5; D possibly corresponds to TRBD1 (5 bases). This CDR3 is 16 amino acids long. Trimming removed 0 bases at V and 0 bases at J, with 11 bases between. CDR1 is MNHEY, CDR2 SVGAGI, per germline.

V usage is TRBV7-2 and J usage is TRBJ1-1; D remains unclear. This CDR3 has 14 amino acids. Germline-derived CDR1 and CDR2 are SGHTA and FQGNSA. Between the trimmed V and J ends, which lost 1 base and 9 bases, there was a span of 15 bases. The CDR3 loop reads CASSLGNQAPKAFF. In nucleotides, the CDR3 is TGTGCCAGCAGCTTAGGTAATCAAGCCCCTAAAGCTTTCTTT.

The chain carries TRBV7-3 and TRBJ2-3; D is ambiguous. Deletions cut 5 bases from V and 0 bases from J, with 15 bases between. Germline values: CDR1 SGHTA, CDR2 FQGTGA. The CDR3 length is 16 residues. For the CDR3, the DNA is TGTGCCAGCAGCCCGAAGACACAAACTAGCACAGATACGCAGTATTTT. This sequence encodes CASSPKTQTSTDTQYF. Filled out from reference TRBV7-3 and TRBJ2-3, the complete variable domain reads GAGVSQTPSNKVTEKGKYVELRCDPISGHTALYWYRQSLGQGPEFLIYFQGTGAADDSGLPNDRFFAVRPEGSVSTLKIQRTERGDSAVYLCASSPKTQTSTDTQYFGPGTRLTVL.